A selection of T cell receptor beta chains follows, all from one sample in a study of T cells in Graves' hyperthyroidism and ophthalmopathy. TCRdb processed the multiplex PCR reads anew with MiXCR; each CDR3 protein has one entry. The sample carries 500,000 or so distinct CDR3 sequences, about 15% recorded once. The sequenced sample consisted of blood. The receptors were gathered from a woman aged 25-40 years with Graves' ophthalmopathy. Each CDR3 is given with its conserved first and last residue. Each record gives: V gene, J gene, D gene, clone size, CDR3 DNA, CDR3 protein. A D gene is named only where the DNA matches it firmly. Only some rows state a clone size, as once, few, many or a class for expanded clones.

>TRBV7-9|TRBJ2-7|TRBD1|few
TGTGCCAGCAGCTTACCCGGGACAGGGCACGAGCAGTACTTC
CASSLPGTGHEQYF
>TRBV28|TRBJ2-5|.|.
TGTGCCAGCAGTTTATTAGGAGAACTCTCGGACTTC
CASSLLGELSDF
>TRBV9|TRBJ2-5|TRBD2|few
TGTGCCAGCAGCGCATCTAGCGGGCAAGAGACCCAGTACTTC
CASSASSGQETQYF
>TRBV12-3/TRBV12-4|TRBJ2-2|.|few
TGTGCCAGCAGAGTGGAATTTGGGGAGCTGTTTTTT
CASRVEFGELFF
>TRBV3-1|TRBJ2-5|.|many
TGTGCCAGCAGCCAAGTCGCACTAGAGACCCAGTACTTC
CASSQVALETQYF
>TRBV7-9|TRBJ1-1|TRBD1|few
TGTGCCAGCAGTTTGTGGACAGGCGCCCCTTCGGGAGCTTTCTTT
CASSLWTGAPSGAFF
>TRBV18|TRBJ1-1|.|many
TGTGCCAGCTCACCACTCCTTAACGCTGAAGCTTTCTTT
CASSPLLNAEAFF
>TRBV5-1|TRBJ2-1|.|many
TGCGCCAGCAGCTTGGAAGCAGACTACAATGAGCAGTTCTTC
CASSLEADYNEQFF
>TRBV19|TRBJ1-2|TRBD1|.
TGTGCCAGTAGTATAAATGGACAGGCCCTTAACTATGGCTACACCTTC
CASSINGQALNYGYTF
>TRBV15|TRBJ1-4|.|many
TGTGCCACCAGCAGAGCCGGTCTCGGGGAAAAACTGTTTTTT
CATSRAGLGEKLFF
>TRBV12-5|TRBJ2-2|.|.
TGTGCTAGTGGTTCCGGGTCACGGGAGCGAGACGGGGAGCTGTTTTTT
CASGSGSRERDGELFF
>TRBV7-3|TRBJ2-2|TRBD1|few
TGTGCCAGCGGACAGGGGTTCAACACCGGGGAGCTGTTTTTT
CASGQGFNTGELFF
>TRBV24-1|TRBJ2-5|.|.
TGTGCCACCAGTGGCCCCAGGTCAGGAGAGACCCAGTACTTC
CATSGPRSGETQYF
>TRBV7-9|TRBJ2-1|TRBD2|few
TGTGCCAGCAGCTTACCTTTGGGACTAGCGGGAGCATCTCCACAGTTCTTC
CASSLPLGLAGASPQFF
>TRBV27|TRBJ2-7|.|.
TGTGCCAGCAGTATTGGGACCGACTACGAGCAGTACTTC
CASSIGTDYEQYF
>TRBV30|TRBJ1-5|TRBD1|many
TGTGCCTGGAGTGTAGGAGGGGGCGATCAGCCCCAGCATTTT
CAWSVGGGDQPQHF
>TRBV18|TRBJ1-4|TRBD1|many
TGTGCCAGCTCCCTGGACAGGGGTAATGAAAAACTGTTTTTT
CASSLDRGNEKLFF
>TRBV7-6|TRBJ2-7|.|.
TGTGCCAGCAGCTTAGGTCCGGCAGCCTACGAGCAGTACTTC
CASSLGPAAYEQYF